This T cell receptor beta chain was obtained from a study of blood T cell repertoires in COVID-19. For the study at large: PBMCs, B-cell-depleted T cells, or T cells provided the cDNA or gDNA that made up the material.

Authors' methods: Estimation of nucleated cell counts was performed using reference gene primer amplification. Data came from immunoSEQ multiplex PCR; TCRdb stores just in-frame clones and leaves some out. V and J calls and clone size follow that table, whereas D and trimming were derived from the DNA. The sample includes nearly 110,000 clones, around 83% of them seen just once. This clone was found a few times. The sequence was collected from a man between 65 and 85 years old with acute or convalescent COVID-19. The material sequenced was peripheral blood.

The CDR3 is CASSLSPAPVGSPLHF. The CDR3 nucleotides are TGTGCCAGCAGCCTCTCCCCAGCGCCCGTCGGTTCACCCCTCCACTTT. V is TRBV3-1 (or the pseudogene TRBV3-2) and J is TRBJ1-6, with no clear D. CDR1 and CDR2 (germline): LGHDT, YNNKEL (reference sequence). The CDR3 is 16 amino acids. V lost 4 bases and J lost 9, with 19 bases in between.